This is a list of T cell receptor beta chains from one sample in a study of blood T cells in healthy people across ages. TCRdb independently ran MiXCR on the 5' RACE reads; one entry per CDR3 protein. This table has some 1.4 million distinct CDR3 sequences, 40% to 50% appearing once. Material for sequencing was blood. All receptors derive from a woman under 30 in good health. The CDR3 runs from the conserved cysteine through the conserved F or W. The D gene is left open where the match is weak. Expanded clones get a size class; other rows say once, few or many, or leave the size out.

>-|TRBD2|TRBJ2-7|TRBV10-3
CAISTSGRATNEQYF
TGTGCCATCTCAACGAGCGGGAGGGCCACTAACGAGCAGTACTTC
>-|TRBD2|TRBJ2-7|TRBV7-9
CASGTSGTPPSYEQYF
TGTGCCTCCGGGACTAGCGGGACTCCCCCCTCCTACGAGCAGTACTTC
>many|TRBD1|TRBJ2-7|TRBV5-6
CASSSGQVYYEQYF
TGTGCCAGCAGCTCCGGACAGGTCTACTACGAGCAGTACTTC
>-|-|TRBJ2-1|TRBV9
CASSVDSEWANEQFF
TGTGCCAGCAGCGTAGACAGTGAATGGGCCAATGAGCAGTTCTTC
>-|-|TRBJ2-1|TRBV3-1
CASSQAWASVNEQFF
TGTGCCAGCAGCCAAGCTTGGGCTAGCGTCAATGAGCAGTTCTTC
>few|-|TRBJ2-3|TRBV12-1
CARDCTDTQYF
TGTGCCAGGGACTGCACCGATACGCAGTATTTT
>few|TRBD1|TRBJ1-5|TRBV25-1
CASSGGLTGGSQPQHF
TGTGCCAGCAGTGGGGGCTTGACAGGGGGCAGTCAGCCCCAGCATTTT
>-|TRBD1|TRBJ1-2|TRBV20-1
CSAPTGGIANYGYTF
TGCAGTGCTCCTACAGGGGGGATAGCTAACTATGGCTACACCTTC
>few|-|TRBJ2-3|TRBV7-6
CASSPGARADTQYF
TGTGCCAGCAGCCCTGGGGCGCGGGCAGATACGCAGTATTTT
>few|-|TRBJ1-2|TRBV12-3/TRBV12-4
CANRGDPSYGYTF
TGTGCCAACCGGGGGGATCCGAGCTATGGCTACACCTTC
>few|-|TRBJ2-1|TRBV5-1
CASSDGLIKHNEQFF
TGCGCCAGCAGCGACGGACTGATTAAGCACAATGAGCAGTTCTTC
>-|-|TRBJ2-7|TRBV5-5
CASSLAVQKEYEQYF
TGTGCCAGCAGCTTGGCAGTACAAAAAGAATACGAGCAGTACTTC
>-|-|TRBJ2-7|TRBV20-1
CSALPGSGAGASYEQYF
TGCAGTGCCCTCCCGGGATCCGGGGCTGGGGCCTCCTACGAGCAGTACTTC
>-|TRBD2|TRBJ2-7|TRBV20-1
CSASQASGSSYEQYF
TGCAGTGCTAGTCAAGCTAGCGGGAGTTCCTACGAGCAGTACTTC
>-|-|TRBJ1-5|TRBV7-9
CASSLLGGVQPQHF
TGTGCCAGCAGCTTACTCGGAGGGGTTCAGCCCCAGCATTTT
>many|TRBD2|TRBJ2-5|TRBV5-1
CASSLLAGETQYF
TGTGCCAGCAGTTTACTAGCGGGAGAGACCCAGTACTTC
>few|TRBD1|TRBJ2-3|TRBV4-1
CASSPTGGAADTQYF
TGCGCCAGCAGCCCCACAGGGGGCGCGGCAGATACGCAGTATTTT
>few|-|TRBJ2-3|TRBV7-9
CASSYAMGRSTDTQYF
TGTGCCAGCAGCTATGCTATGGGGCGAAGCACAGATACGCAGTATTTT
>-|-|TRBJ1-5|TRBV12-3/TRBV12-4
CASSLWQGGNQPQHF
TGTGCCAGCAGTCTGTGGCAGGGCGGCAATCAGCCCCAGCATTTT
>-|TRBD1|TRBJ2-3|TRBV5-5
CASSLRAQGAGDTQYF
TGTGCCAGCAGCCTTAGAGCACAGGGGGCCGGAGATACGCAGTATTTT
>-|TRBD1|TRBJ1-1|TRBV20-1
CSAYRGLGTEAFF
TGCAGTGCCTACAGGGGGTTGGGCACTGAAGCTTTCTTT
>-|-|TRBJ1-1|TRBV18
CASSPINTPAPGVILQAFF
TGTGCCAGCTCACCAATCAACACCCCAGCCCCCGGGGTTATCCTTCAAGCTTTCTTT
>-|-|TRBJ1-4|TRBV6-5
CASSGGVREKLFF
TGTGCCAGCAGTGGGGGGGTCAGGGAAAAACTGTTTTTT
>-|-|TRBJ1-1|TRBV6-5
CASRVHTEAFF
TGTGCCAGCAGGGTACACACTGAAGCTTTCTTT
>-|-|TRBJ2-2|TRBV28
CASVPIARGTGELFF
TGTGCCAGCGTCCCCATAGCTCGAGGCACCGGGGAGCTGTTTTTT
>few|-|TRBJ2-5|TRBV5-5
CASSGGPKETQYF
TGTGCCAGCAGCGGAGGTCCGAAGGAGACCCAGTACTTC
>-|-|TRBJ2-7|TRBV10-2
CASSLRGDGTYEQYF
TGCGCCAGCAGTCTCCGCGGAGACGGTACCTACGAGCAGTACTTC
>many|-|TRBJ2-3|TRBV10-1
CASSDLRDTQYF
TGCGCCAGCAGTGATCTTCGGGATACGCAGTATTTT
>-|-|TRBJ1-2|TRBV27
CASSLLPTRPYGYTF
TGTGCCAGCAGTTTACTCCCTACACGACCATATGGCTACACCTTC
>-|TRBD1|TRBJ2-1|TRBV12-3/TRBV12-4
CASSLGQGARWEQFF
TGTGCCAGCAGTCTCGGACAGGGGGCAAGGTGGGAGCAGTTCTTC
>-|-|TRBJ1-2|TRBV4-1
CASSQNPEGYTF
TGCGCCAGCAGCCAAAACCCTGAGGGCTACACCTTC
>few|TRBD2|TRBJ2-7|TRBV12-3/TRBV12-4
CANSNGLAGVGEQYF
TGTGCCAACAGTAACGGACTAGCGGGAGTCGGCGAGCAGTACTTC
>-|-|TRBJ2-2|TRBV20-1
CSAGDRVNTGELFF
TGCAGTGCTGGAGATCGTGTCAACACCGGGGAGCTGTTTTTT
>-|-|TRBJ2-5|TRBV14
CASSQGYETQYF
TGTGCCAGCAGCCAAGGATATGAGACCCAGTACTTC
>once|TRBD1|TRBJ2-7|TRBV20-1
CSASRQGRYEQYF
TGCAGTGCTAGCCGACAGGGGAGGTACGAGCAGTACTTC
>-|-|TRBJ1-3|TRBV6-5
CASSYSPDSGNTIYF
TGTGCCAGCAGTTACTCGCCCGACTCTGGAAACACCATATATTTT
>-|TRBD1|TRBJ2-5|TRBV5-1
CASTLLGQGAETQYF
TGCGCCAGCACCCTTCTGGGACAGGGAGCGGAGACCCAGTACTTC
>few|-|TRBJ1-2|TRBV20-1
CSASGESANGYTF
TGCAGTGCTAGTGGGGAGTCAGCGAATGGCTACACCTTC
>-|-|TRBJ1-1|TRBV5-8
CASSFAESMNTEAFF
TGTGCCAGCAGCTTCGCAGAATCCATGAACACTGAAGCTTTCTTT
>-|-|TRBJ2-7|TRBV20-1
CSASNPGTPYEQYF
TGCAGTGCTAGTAACCCCGGGACACCCTACGAGCAGTACTTC
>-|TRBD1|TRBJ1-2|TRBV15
CATSEGQVIYLYGYTF
TGTGCCACCAGCGAAGGACAGGTGATCTATCTCTATGGCTACACCTTC
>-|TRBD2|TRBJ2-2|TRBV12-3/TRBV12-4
CAGSLNWGRATGELFF
TGTGCCGGCAGTTTGAACTGGGGGAGGGCCACCGGGGAGCTGTTTTTT
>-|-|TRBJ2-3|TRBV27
CASSPERVWDTQYF
TGTGCCAGCAGCCCCGAGAGGGTTTGGGATACGCAGTATTTT
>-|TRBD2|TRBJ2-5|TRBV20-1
CSAKQETSYLGGETQYF
TGCAGTGCCAAGCAAGAGACTAGCTATCTCGGGGGAGAGACCCAGTACTTC
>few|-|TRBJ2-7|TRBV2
CASSEGVGTYEQYF
TGTGCCAGCAGTGAAGGGGTAGGGACCTACGAGCAGTACTTC
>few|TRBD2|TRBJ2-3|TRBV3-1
CASSHEAGAGTDTQYF
TGTGCCAGCAGCCACGAAGCGGGGGCGGGCACAGATACGCAGTATTTT
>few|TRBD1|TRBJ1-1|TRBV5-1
CASSSGGLSTEAFF
TGCGCCAGCAGCTCAGGGGGCTTGAGCACTGAAGCTTTCTTT
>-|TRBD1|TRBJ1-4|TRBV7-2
CASSGRTGEGEKLFF
TGTGCCAGCAGCGGTAGGACAGGGGAGGGTGAAAAACTGTTTTTT
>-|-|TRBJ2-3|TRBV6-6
CAGRLGGVDTQYF
TGTGCCGGCAGACTTGGGGGAGTAGATACGCAGTATTTT
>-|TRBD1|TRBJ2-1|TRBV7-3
CASSSEWDRGYNEQFF
TGTGCCAGCAGCTCTGAATGGGACAGGGGATACAATGAGCAGTTCTTC
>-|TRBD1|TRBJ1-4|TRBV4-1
CASSQDQTGGAYEKLFF
TGCGCCAGCAGCCAAGACCAGACAGGGGGCGCGTATGAAAAACTGTTTTTT
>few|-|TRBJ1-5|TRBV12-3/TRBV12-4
CASSPHFSQPQHF
TGTGCCAGCAGTCCTCACTTCAGTCAGCCCCAGCATTTT
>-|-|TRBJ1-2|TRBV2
CASSERDGYTF
TGTGCCAGCAGTGAGAGGGATGGCTACACCTTC
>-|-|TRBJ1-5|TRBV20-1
CSASISTGPKQPQHF
TGCAGTGCCTCCATCTCGACGGGACCAAAGCAGCCCCAGCATTTT
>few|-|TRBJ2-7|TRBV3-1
CASSRSGGGPREQYF
TGTGCCAGCAGCCGTTCTGGGGGAGGCCCCCGCGAGCAGTACTTC
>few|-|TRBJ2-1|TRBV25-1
CASSGNRVTYNEQFF
TGTGCCAGCAGTGGAAACAGGGTAACCTACAATGAGCAGTTCTTC
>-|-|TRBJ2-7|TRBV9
CASSPAATSYEQYF
TGTGCCAGCAGCCCCGCAGCGACTTCCTACGAGCAGTACTTC
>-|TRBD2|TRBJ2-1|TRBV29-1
CSVEGLAGVPTYNEQFF
TGCAGCGTTGAGGGGCTAGCGGGAGTACCGACCTACAATGAGCAGTTCTTC